A selection of T cell receptor beta chains follows, all from one sample in a study of blood T cell repertoires in COVID-19. Libraries were prepared by immunoSEQ multiplex PCR; TCRdb keeps only in-frame clonotypes and omits some of them. Among over 100,000 clones listed, approximately 84% were seen once. Sequencing was performed on peripheral blood. Receptors were obtained from a man aged 35-49 years with active or convalescent COVID-19. The CDR3 runs from the conserved cysteine through the conserved F or W. D genes are given only for firm matches. Rows may omit the clone size; those that give it use once, few, many or a size class.

V	D	size	J	length	CDR3	DNA
TRBV3-1/TRBV3-2	.	.	TRBJ2-2	14	CASSRASNTGELFF	TGTGCCAGCAGCCGGGCCTCGAACACCGGGGAGCTGTTTTTT
TRBV6-5	TRBD2	.	TRBJ2-3	15	CAISLGLAGTDTQYF	TGCGCCATCTCGTTGGGCCTAGCGGGGACCGATACGCAGTATTTT
TRBV18	.	.	TRBJ2-5	14	CASSPLMAQETQYF	TGTGCCAGCTCACCGCTCATGGCTCAAGAGACCCAGTACTTC
TRBV3-1/TRBV3-2	TRBD2	.	TRBJ2-3	14	CASSRAGGIQQWYF	TGTGCCAGCAGCCGGGCGGGGGGGATCCAGCAATGGTATTTT
TRBV10-3	.	.	TRBJ1-5	16	CAISEASGSGNQPQHF	TGTGCCATCAGTGAGGCCTCGGGAAGTGGCAATCAGCCCCAGCATTTT
TRBV2	TRBD1	.	TRBJ1-1	10	CARGTGEAFF	TGTGCCAGAGGGACAGGGGAAGCTTTCTTT
TRBV18	.	.	TRBJ2-7	13	CASSRDTGYEQYF	TGTGCCAGCTCCCGGGACACAGGCTACGAGCAGTACTTC
TRBV29-1	.	.	TRBJ1-1	13	CSVEEGTNTEAFF	TGCAGCGTTGAGGAGGGGACGAACACTGAAGCTTTCTTT
TRBV7-9	TRBD1	.	TRBJ2-3	11	CASSVRDRAYF	TGTGCCAGCAGCGTCCGGGACAGGGCGTATTTT
TRBV3-1/TRBV3-2	.	.	TRBJ1-6	16	CASSQDPWTRVLALHF	TGTGCCAGCAGCCAAGATCCCTGGACAAGAGTTTTAGCCCTCCACTTT
TRBV12-5	TRBD1	.	TRBJ1-1	14	CASALQGVFTEAFF	TGTGCTAGTGCCCTACAGGGGGTGTTTACTGAAGCTTTCTTT
TRBV5-4	.	.	TRBJ1-2	14	CASSLEESSGGYTF	TGTGCCAGCAGCTTGGAGGAGAGCTCGGGTGGCTACACCTTC
TRBV19	.	.	TRBJ2-7	14	CASSRTATYYEQYF	TGTGCCAGTAGTAGAACAGCAACCTACTACGAGCAGTACTTC
TRBV18	TRBD1	.	TRBJ1-6	16	CASSQQQGSYNSPLHF	TGTGCCAGCTCACAGCAACAGGGGTCCTATAATTCACCCCTCCACTTT
TRBV10-1	TRBD1	few	TRBJ1-5	15	CASSESQGVDQPQHF	TGCGCCAGCAGTGAATCACAGGGGGTAGATCAGCCCCAGCATTTT
TRBV3-1/TRBV3-2	.	.	TRBJ1-4	15	CASSPSGQVNEKLFF	TGTGCCAGCAGCCCGTCAGGACAAGTTAATGAAAAACTGTTTTTT
TRBV5-1	.	.	TRBJ2-3	14	CASRSTGGADTQYF	TGCGCCAGCAGGTCGACGGGGGGCGCAGATACGCAGTATTTT
TRBV5-8	.	.	TRBJ1-6	15	CASSFRQVDNSPLHF	TGTGCCAGCAGCTTCCGACAGGTGGATAATTCACCCCTCCACTTT
TRBV3-1/TRBV3-2	TRBD2	.	TRBJ2-1	15	CASSASGGSYNEQFF	TGTGCCAGCAGCGCAAGCGGGGGGTCCTACAATGAGCAGTTCTTC
TRBV5-6	TRBD1	once	TRBJ1-6	16	CASSTGAFSYNSPLHF	TGTGCCAGCAGCACAGGGGCGTTCTCCTATAATTCACCCCTCCACTTT
TRBV11-2	TRBD2	.	TRBJ2-5	15	CASSARLAVQETQYF	TGTGCCAGCAGCGCTCGACTAGCGGTACAAGAGACCCAGTACTTC
TRBV5-5	TRBD1	.	TRBJ2-1	17	CASSLLDRDRAYNEQFF	TGTGCCAGCAGCTTACTGGACCGGGACAGGGCTTACAATGAGCAGTTCTTC
TRBV25-1	TRBD1	.	TRBJ2-7	14	CASSPDRGTGEQYF	TGTGCCAGCAGTCCTGACAGGGGGACGGGCGAGCAGTACTTC
TRBV12-3/TRBV12-4	.	few	TRBJ2-7	12	CASSAQGFEQYF	TGTGCCAGCAGTGCCCAGGGATTCGAGCAGTACTTC
TRBV12-3/TRBV12-4	.	.	TRBJ2-5	13	CASSPEMHGTQYF	TGTGCCAGCAGTCCTGAAATGCACGGGACCCAGTACTTC
TRBV5-1	TRBD1	.	TRBJ1-5	15	CASSYGGTDNQPQHF	TGCGCCAGCAGCTACGGCGGGACAGACAATCAGCCCCAGCATTTT
TRBV12-5	.	.	TRBJ2-2	20	CASGLAPIVLTRGSTGELFF	TGTGCTAGTGGTTTGGCACCTATCGTCTTAACTAGAGGTTCCACCGGGGAGCTGTTTTTT
TRBV7-9	.	.	TRBJ1-1	12	CASSDRNTEAFF	TGTGCCAGCAGCGACAGGAACACTGAAGCTTTCTTT
TRBV7-9	TRBD1	.	TRBJ1-2	12	CASSRTGLGYTF	TGTGCCAGCAGCAGGACAGGGCTTGGCTACACCTTC
TRBV12-3/TRBV12-4	.	few	TRBJ2-3	12	CASSAGKDTQYF	TGTGCCAGCAGCGCAGGGAAAGATACGCAGTATTTT
TRBV6-5	.	.	TRBJ1-1	15	CASSYDRILNTEAFF	TGTGCCAGCAGTTATGACAGAATCCTGAACACTGAAGCTTTCTTT